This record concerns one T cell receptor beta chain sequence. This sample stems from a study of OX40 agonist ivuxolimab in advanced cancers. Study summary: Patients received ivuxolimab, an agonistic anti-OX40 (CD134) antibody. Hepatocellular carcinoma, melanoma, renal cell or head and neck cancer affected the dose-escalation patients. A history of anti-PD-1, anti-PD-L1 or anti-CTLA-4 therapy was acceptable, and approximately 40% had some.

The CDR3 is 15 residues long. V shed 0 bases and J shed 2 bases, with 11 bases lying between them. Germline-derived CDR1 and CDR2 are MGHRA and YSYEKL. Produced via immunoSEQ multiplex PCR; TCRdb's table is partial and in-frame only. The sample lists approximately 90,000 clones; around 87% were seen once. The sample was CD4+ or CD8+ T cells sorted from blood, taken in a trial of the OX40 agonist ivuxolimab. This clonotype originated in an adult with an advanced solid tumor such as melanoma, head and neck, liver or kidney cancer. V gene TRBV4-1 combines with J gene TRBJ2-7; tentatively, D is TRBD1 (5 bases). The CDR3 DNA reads TGCGCCAGCAGCCAAGATTCAGGGAAGGCCTACGAGCAGTACTTC. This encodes CASSQDSGKAYEQYF.